These 4 T cell receptor beta chains were sequenced from one sample in a study of blood T cell repertoires in COVID-19. Data came from immunoSEQ multiplex PCR; TCRdb stores just in-frame clones and leaves some out. The repertoire holds 200,000 to 300,000 clones, with roughly four fifths as singletons. Sequencing was carried out using peripheral blood. These receptors all come from a man aged 80 or over with acute or convalescent COVID-19.

J is TRBJ1-5 and V is TRBV18; D unresolved. V lost 5 bases, J lost 3 bases, and 8 bases lay in between. The CDR3 spans 13 residues. Germline loops: CDR1 KGHSH, CDR2 LQKENI. CDR3 amino acids: CASSEGVNQPQHF. CDR3 DNA: TGTGCCAGCTCAGAGGGTGTCAATCAGCCCCAGCATTTT.

The genes are TRBV24-1 and TRBJ1-1; 9 nucleotides match TRBD1. CDR1 is KGHDR and CDR2 is SFDVKD in the germline V gene. V was clipped by 9 bases and J by 5 bases; unmatched bases: 9. The length of the CDR3 is 14 residues. This CDR3 reads CATRPGTGRTEAFF. As DNA, the CDR3 is TGTGCCACCCGTCCCGGGACAGGGAGAACTGAAGCTTTCTTT.

The chain is built from TRBV5-6 and TRBJ2-2, with 11 positions matching TRBD2. J lost 8 bases, V lost 0 bases, and 3 bases had no gene match. Per germline, CDR1 SGHDT and CDR2 YYEEEE. The CDR3 runs to 15 residues. CDR3 bases: TGTGCCAGCAGCTTGGCCGGACTAGCGGGTGGGGAGCTGTTTTTT. Protein sequence: CASSLAGLAGGELFF.

The V gene is TRBV15, the J gene TRBJ2-7; a possible D gene is TRBD2 (5 bases). V was cut by 0 bases and J by 2 bases, with 11 bases left in between. The CDR3 has 15 residues. Germline lookup yields CDR1 LNHNV and CDR2 YYDKDF (reference sequence). CDR3 coding DNA: TGTGCCACCAGCAGAGATCTGATGGGAGCCTACGAGCAGTACTTC. Its translation is CATSRDLMGAYEQYF.